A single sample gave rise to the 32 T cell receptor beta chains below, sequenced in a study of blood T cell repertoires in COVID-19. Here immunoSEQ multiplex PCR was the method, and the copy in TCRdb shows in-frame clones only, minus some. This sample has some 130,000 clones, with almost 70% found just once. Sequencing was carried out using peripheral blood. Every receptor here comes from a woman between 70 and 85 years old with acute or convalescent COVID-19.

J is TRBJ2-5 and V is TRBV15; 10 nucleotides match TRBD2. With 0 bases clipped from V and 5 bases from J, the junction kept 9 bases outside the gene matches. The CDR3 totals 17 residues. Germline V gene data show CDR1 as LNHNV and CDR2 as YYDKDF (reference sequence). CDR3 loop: CATSREGERGGGETQYF. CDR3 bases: TGTGCCACCAGCAGAGAGGGGGAGCGGGGGGGCGGTGAGACCCAGTACTTC.

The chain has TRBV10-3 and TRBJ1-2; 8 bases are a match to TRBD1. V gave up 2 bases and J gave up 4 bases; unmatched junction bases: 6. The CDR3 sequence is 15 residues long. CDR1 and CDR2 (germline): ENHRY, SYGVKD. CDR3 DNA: TGTGCCATCAGTGAGAGGGATCAGGGGGCCTATGGCTACACCTTC. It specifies CAISERDQGAYGYTF.

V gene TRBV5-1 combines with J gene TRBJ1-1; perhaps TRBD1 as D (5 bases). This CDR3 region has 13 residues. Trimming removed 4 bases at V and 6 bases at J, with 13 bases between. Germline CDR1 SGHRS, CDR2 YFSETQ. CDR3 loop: CASSVGGGAEAFF. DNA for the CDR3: TGCGCCAGCAGCGTGGGGGGAGGTGCTGAAGCTTTCTTT. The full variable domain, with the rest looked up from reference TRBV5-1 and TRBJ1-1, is KAGVTQTPRYLIKTRGQQVTLSCSPISGHRSVSWYQQTPGQGLQFLFEYFSETQRNKGNFPGRFSGRQFSNSRSEMNVSTLELGDSALYLCASSVGGGAEAFFGQGTRLTVV.

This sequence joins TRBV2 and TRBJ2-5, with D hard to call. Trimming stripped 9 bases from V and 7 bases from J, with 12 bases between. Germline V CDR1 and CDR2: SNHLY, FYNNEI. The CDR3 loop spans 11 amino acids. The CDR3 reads CASLARGTQYF. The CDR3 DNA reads TGTGCCAGTTTAGCACGCGGGACCCAGTACTTC.

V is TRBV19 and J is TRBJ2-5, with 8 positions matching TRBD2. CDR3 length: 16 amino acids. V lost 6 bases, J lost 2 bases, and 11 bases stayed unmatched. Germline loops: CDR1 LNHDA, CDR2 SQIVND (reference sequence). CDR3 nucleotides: TGTGCCAGTAGGCAGAGCGCGGGGGGCGGGCAAGAGACCCAGTACTTC. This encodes CASRQSAGGGQETQYF.

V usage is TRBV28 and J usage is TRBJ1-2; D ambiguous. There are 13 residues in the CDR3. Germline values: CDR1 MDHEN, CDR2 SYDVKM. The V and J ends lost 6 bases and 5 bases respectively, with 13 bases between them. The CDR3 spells CASSPADGYGYTF. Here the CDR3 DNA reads TGTGCCAGCAGCCCAGCGGATGGGTATGGCTACACCTTC.

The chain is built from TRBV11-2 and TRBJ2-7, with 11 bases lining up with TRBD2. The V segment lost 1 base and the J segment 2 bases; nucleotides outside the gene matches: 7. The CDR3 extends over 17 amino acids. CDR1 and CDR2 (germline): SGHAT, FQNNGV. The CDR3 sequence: CASSLVAGGRGTYEQYF. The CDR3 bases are TGTGCCAGCAGCTTAGTAGCGGGGGGGCGCGGAACCTACGAGCAGTACTTC.

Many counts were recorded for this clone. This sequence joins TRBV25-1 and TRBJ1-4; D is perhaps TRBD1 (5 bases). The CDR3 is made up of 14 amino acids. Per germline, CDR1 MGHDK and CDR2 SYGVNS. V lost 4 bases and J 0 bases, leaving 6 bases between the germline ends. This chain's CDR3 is CASSVRATNEKLFF. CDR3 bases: TGTGCCAGCAGTGTCAGGGCAACTAATGAAAAACTGTTTTTT.

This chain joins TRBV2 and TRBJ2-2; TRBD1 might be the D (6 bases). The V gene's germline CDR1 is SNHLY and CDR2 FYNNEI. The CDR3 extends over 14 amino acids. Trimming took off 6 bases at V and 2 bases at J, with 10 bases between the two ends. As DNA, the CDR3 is TGTGCCAGCAGGGACAGCCCCAACACCGGGGAGCTGTTTTTT. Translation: CASRDSPNTGELFF.

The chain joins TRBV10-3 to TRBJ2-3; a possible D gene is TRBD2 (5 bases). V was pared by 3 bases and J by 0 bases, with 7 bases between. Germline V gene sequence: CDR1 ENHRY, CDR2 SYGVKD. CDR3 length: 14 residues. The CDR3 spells CAISDGESTDTQYF. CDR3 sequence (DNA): TGTGCCATCAGTGACGGGGAGAGCACAGATACGCAGTATTTT.

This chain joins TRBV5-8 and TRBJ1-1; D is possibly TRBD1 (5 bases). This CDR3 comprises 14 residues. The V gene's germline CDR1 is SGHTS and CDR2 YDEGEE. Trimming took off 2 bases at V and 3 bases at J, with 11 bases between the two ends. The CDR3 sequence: CASSLFQGDTEAFF. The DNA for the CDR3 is TGTGCCAGCAGCTTATTCCAGGGTGACACTGAAGCTTTCTTT. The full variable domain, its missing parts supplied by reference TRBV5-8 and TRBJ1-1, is EAGVTQSPTHLIKTRGQQATLRCSPISGHTSVYWYQQALGLGLQFLLWYDEGEERNRGNFPPRFSGRQFPNYSSELNVNALELEDSALYLCASSLFQGDTEAFFGQGTRLTVV.

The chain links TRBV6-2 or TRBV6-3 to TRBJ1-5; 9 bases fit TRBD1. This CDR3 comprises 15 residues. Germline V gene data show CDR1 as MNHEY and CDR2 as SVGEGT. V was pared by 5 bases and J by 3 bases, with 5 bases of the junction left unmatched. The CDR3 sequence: CASSLNRGPNQPQHF. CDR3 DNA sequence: TGTGCCAGCAGTCTAAACAGGGGGCCCAATCAGCCCCAGCATTTT.

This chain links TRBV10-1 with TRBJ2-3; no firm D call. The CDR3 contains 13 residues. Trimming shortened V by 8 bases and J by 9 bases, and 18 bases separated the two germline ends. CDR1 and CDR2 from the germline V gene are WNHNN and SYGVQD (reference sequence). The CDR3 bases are TGCGCCAGCTCCGAAGATTGGGTGGGCACGCAGTATTTT. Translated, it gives CASSEDWVGTQYF.

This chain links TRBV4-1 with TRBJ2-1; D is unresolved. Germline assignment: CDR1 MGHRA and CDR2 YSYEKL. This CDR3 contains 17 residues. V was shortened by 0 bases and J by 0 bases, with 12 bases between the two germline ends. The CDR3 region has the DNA TGCGCCAGCAGCCAAGAGAAAGGCCGGAGCTCCTACAATGAGCAGTTCTTC. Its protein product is CASSQEKGRSSYNEQFF.

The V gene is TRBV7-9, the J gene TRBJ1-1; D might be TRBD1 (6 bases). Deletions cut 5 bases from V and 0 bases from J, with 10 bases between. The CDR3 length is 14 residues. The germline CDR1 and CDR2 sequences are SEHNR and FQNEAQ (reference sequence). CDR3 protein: CASSIQGMNTEAFF. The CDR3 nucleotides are TGTGCCAGCAGCATACAGGGTATGAACACTGAAGCTTTCTTT.

The CDR3: CASSLGISGSTDTQYF. CDR3 DNA sequence: TGTGCCAGCAGCTTAGGGATTAGCGGTAGCACAGATACGCAGTATTTT. The V call is TRBV11-2, the J call TRBJ2-3; tentative D call: TRBD2 (6 bases). V was cut by 1 base and J by 0 bases, with 11 bases left in between. The CDR3 contains 16 residues. Per germline, CDR1 SGHAT and CDR2 FQNNGV. Looking up the rest from reference TRBV11-2 and TRBJ2-3 gives the full variable domain: EAGVAQSPRYKIIEKRQSVAFWCNPISGHATLYWYQQILGQGPKLLIQFQNNGVVDDSQLPKDRFSAERLKGVDSTLKIQPAKLEDSAVYLCASSLGISGSTDTQYFGPGTRLTVL.

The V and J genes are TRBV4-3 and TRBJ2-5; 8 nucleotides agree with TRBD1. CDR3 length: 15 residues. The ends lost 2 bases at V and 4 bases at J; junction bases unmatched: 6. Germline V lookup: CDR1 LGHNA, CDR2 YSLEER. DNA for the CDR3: TGCGCCAGCAGCCAATCGGACAGGGAGGCAGAGACCCAGTACTTC. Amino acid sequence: CASSQSDREAETQYF.

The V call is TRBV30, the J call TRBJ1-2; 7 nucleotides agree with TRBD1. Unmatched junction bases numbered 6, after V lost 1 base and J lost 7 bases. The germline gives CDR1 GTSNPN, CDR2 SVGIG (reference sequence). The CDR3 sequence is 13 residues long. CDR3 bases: TGTGCCTGGAGTGCGGGGCCAGGGGGTGGCTACACCTTC. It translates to CAWSAGPGGGYTF.

The DNA for the CDR3 is TGTGCCAGCAGCCAAGCTCGGTCAAACAATGAGCAGTTCTTC. Amino acids: CASSQARSNNEQFF. The rearrangement links TRBV3-1 (or the pseudogene TRBV3-2) to TRBJ2-1, with D unresolved. Per germline, CDR1 LGHDT and CDR2 YNNKEL (reference sequence). CDR3 length: 14 residues. The V and J ends lost 1 base and 5 bases respectively, with 9 bases between them.

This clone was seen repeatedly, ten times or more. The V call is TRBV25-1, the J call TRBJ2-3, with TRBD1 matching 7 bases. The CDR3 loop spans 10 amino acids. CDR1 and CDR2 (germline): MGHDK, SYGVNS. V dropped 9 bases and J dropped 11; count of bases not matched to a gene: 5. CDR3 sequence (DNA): TGTGCCAGTATCGGGACAGAGCAGTATTTT. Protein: CASIGTEQYF.

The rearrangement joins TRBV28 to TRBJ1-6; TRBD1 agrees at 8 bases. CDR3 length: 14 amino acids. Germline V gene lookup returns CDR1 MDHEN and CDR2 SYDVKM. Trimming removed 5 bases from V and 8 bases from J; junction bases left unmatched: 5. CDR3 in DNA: TGTGCCAGCAGTCCCGACAGGGGACATTCACCCCTCCACTTT. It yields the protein CASSPDRGHSPLHF. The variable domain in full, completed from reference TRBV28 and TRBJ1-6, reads DVKVTQSSRYLVKRTGEKVFLECVQDMDHENMFWYRQDPGLGLRLIYFSYDVKMKEKGDIPEGYSVSREKKERFSLILESASTNQTSMYLCASSPDRGHSPLHFGNGTRLTVT.

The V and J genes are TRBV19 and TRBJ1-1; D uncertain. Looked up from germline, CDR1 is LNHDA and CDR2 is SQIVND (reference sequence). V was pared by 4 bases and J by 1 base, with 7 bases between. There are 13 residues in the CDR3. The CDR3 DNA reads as TGTGCCAGTAGTAAGTCCGGGAACACTGAAGCTTTCTTT. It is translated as CASSKSGNTEAFF. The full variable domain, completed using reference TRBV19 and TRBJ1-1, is DGGITQSPKYLFRKEGQNVTLSCEQNLNHDAMYWYRQDPGQGLRLIYYSQIVNDFQKGDIAEGYSVSREKKESFPLTVTSAQKNPTAFYLCASSKSGNTEAFFGQGTRLTVV.

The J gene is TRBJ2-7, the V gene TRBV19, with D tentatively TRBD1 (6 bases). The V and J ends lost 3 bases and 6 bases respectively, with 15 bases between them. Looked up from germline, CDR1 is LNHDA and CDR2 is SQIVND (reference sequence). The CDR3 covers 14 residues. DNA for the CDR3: TGTGCCAGTAGTATGGGGCAGGGGCGGAGCGAGCAGTACTTC. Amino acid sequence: CASSMGQGRSEQYF. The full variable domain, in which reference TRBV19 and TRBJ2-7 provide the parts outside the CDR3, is DGGITQSPKYLFRKEGQNVTLSCEQNLNHDAMYWYRQDPGQGLRLIYYSQIVNDFQKGDIAEGYSVSREKKESFPLTVTSAQKNPTAFYLCASSMGQGRSEQYFGPGTRLTVT.

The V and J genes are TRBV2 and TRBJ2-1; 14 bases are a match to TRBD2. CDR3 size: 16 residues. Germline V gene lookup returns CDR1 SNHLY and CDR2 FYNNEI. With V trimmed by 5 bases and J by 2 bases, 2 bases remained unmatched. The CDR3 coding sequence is TGTGCCAGCAGTCGACTAGCGGGAGGGACCTACAATGAGCAGTTCTTC. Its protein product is CASSRLAGGTYNEQFF.

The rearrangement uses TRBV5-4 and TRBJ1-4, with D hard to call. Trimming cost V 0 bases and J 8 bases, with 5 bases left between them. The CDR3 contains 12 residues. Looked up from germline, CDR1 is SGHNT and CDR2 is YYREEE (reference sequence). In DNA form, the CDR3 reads TGTGCCAGCAGCTTGGTCGGGGAAAAACTGTTTTTT. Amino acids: CASSLVGEKLFF.

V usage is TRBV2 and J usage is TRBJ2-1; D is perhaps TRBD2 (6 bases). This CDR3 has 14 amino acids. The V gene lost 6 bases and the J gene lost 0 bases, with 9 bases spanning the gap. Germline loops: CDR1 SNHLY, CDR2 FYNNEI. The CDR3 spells CASRRDNSYNEQFF. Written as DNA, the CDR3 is TGTGCCAGCAGGCGGGATAACTCCTACAATGAGCAGTTCTTC.

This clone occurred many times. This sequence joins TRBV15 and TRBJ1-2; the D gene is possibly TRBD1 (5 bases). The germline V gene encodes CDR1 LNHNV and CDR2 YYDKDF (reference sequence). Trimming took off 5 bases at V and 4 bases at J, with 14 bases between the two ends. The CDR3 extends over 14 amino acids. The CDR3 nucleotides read TGTGCCACCAGCCCCAGGGTCACCGGCTATGGCTACACCTTC. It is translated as CATSPRVTGYGYTF.

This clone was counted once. The CDR3 spells CASSRATGMEIGNTIYF. CDR3 sequence (DNA): TGTGCCAGCTCACGCGCGACAGGGATGGAAATTGGAAACACCATATATTTT. The V and J genes are TRBV18 and TRBJ1-3; TRBD1 aligns across 7 bases. This CDR3 has 17 amino acids. Looked up from germline, CDR1 is KGHSH and CDR2 is LQKENI. V shed 4 bases, J shed 3 bases, and the junction held 12 bases outside the gene matches.

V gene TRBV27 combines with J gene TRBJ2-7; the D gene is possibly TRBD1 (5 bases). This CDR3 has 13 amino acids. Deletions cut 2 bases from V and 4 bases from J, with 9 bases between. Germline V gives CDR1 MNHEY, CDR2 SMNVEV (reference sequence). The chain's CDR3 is CASSLQGAYEQYF. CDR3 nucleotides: TGTGCCAGCAGTTTACAGGGTGCGTACGAGCAGTACTTC.

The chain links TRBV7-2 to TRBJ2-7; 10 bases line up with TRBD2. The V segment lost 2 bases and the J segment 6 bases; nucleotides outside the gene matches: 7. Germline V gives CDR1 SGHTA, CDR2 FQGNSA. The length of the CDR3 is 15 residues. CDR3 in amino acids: CASSLRLAGVSEQYF. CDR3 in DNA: TGTGCCAGCAGCTTACGGCTAGCGGGAGTGAGCGAGCAGTACTTC.

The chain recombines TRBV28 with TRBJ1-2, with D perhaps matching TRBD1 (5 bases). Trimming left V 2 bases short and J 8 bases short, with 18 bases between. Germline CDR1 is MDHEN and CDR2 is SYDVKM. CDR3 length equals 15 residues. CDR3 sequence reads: CASSLRLGGIRGYTF. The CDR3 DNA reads TGTGCCAGCAGTTTACGGTTGGGGGGGATTAGAGGCTACACCTTC.

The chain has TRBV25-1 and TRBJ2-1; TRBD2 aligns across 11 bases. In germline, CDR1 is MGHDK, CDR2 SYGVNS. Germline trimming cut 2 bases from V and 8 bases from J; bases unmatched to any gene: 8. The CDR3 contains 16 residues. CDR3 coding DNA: TGTGCCAGCAGTGAAAATAGCGGGAGGGCCAGGGATGAGCAGTTCTTC. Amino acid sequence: CASSENSGRARDEQFF.